This T cell receptor (beta chain) was sequenced during a study of blood T cell repertoires in COVID-19. Study context: Samples taken during acute and convalescent COVID-19 were collected in the United States, Italy and Spain. PBMCs, B-cell-depleted T cells, or T cells provided the cDNA or gDNA that made up the material.

V shed 3 bases and J 2 bases; nucleotides not matched to a gene: 3. This CDR3 is built from 16 residues. CDR1 and CDR2 (germline): LNHDA, SQIVND (reference sequence). Authors' data handling: Estimates of nucleated cell counts were drawn from the amplification of reference gene primers. Produced via immunoSEQ multiplex PCR; TCRdb's table is partial and in-frame only. The V and J calls and clone size were taken over from that table, and D and trimming were inferred from the DNA. This repertoire shows just over 250,000 clones, around 86% found once; its top ten account for about 9.8%. The TCR comes from a man in his forties who had recovered from COVID-19. This chain links TRBV19 with TRBJ2-1, with 11 positions matching TRBD2. Sequencing was performed on peripheral blood. CDR3 protein: CASSIPSGGTYNEQFF. The CDR3 nucleotides read TGTGCCAGTAGTATTCCTAGCGGGGGGACCTACAATGAGCAGTTCTTC.